This TCR beta chain was retrieved from a study of OX40 agonist ivuxolimab in advanced cancers. With regard to this clone: No antigen is known for it.

CDR1 SGHNT and CDR2 YENEEA come from the germline V gene. This CDR3 region has 17 residues. Trimming took off 4 bases at V and 6 bases at J, with 21 bases between the two ends. Whole-study results and caveats: Low clonal expansion, among the lowest seen, marked partial responders at 0.1-3.0 mg/kg.

Blood sampling was done at baseline, cycle 4 day 1, and cycle 7 day 1. The protocol was immunoSEQ multiplex PCR, while the TCRdb copy is restricted to in-frame clones and leaves out a portion. This table has about 40,000 clones, around 90% appearing once. This TCR came from an adult with an advanced solid tumor such as melanoma, head and neck, liver or kidney cancer. The sample consisted of CD4+ or CD8+ T cells sorted from blood, taken in a trial of the OX40 agonist ivuxolimab. The V call is TRBV11-3, the J call TRBJ2-2; perhaps TRBD2 as D (6 bases). The CDR3 DNA follows: TGTGCCAGCAGCTCTTATTCAGTCCCAACGGGGGCCGGGGAGCTGTTTTTT. Translation: CASSSYSVPTGAGELFF.